These 4 T cell receptor beta chains share one sample of origin, sequenced in a study of shared clonotypes between healthy human individuals. Data came from immunoSEQ multiplex PCR; TCRdb stores just in-frame clones and leaves some out. The table includes over a million clones, 98% detected once. The specimen sequenced was naive CD4+ T cells sorted from blood. Subset indicated: CD45RA+ positively selected. The receptors originated from a man under 40 in good health.

The chain is built from TRBV5-1 and TRBJ2-1; D might be TRBD1 (6 bases). V was clipped by 5 bases and J by 8 bases, with 20 bases between them. The CDR3 extends over 15 amino acids. Germline V CDR1 and CDR2: SGHRS, YFSETQ. CDR3 sequence (DNA): TGCGCCAGCAGGAGAGCAGGGGCGGAGTACTATGAGCAGTTCTTC. It is translated as CASRRAGAEYYEQFF.

This clone was recorded only once. The chain is built from TRBV9 and TRBJ2-1, with TRBD1 matching 7 bases. Germline V gene data show CDR1 as SGDLS and CDR2 as YYNGEE. The CDR3 covers 16 residues. Unmatched junction bases numbered 14, after V lost 3 bases and J lost 8 bases. CDR3 in DNA: TGTGCCAGCAGCGCCCGACAGGGTGAAGTTTCCGATGAGCAGTTCTTC. It translates to CASSARQGEVSDEQFF.

This sequence joins TRBV11-3 and TRBJ2-5, with D perhaps matching TRBD2 (6 bases). The CDR3 spans 15 residues. V was cut by 3 bases and J by 2 bases, with 13 bases left in between. Looked up from germline, CDR1 is SGHNT and CDR2 is YENEEA. CDR3 residues: CASSLDGSSQETQYF. In DNA, the CDR3 is TGTGCCAGCAGCTTGGACGGGAGCAGTCAAGAGACCCAGTACTTC.

In this sample, this clone turned up once. This rearrangement joins TRBV10-1 to TRBJ2-7; D gene uncertain. Germline V gene data show CDR1 as WNHNN and CDR2 as SYGVQD (reference sequence). The CDR3 contains 11 residues. V was clipped by 10 bases and J by 2 bases, with 9 bases between them. The chain's CDR3 is CATSRAYEQYF. The CDR3 coding sequence is TGCGCCACCTCCCGGGCCTACGAGCAGTACTTC.